This T cell receptor beta chain was sequenced during a study of blood T cell repertoires in COVID-19. Study at large: Acute and convalescent COVID-19 specimens originated in the United States, Italy and Spain. PBMCs, B-cell-depleted T cells, or T cells were the source of the cDNA or gDNA that made up the material.

Generated by immunoSEQ multiplex PCR, the TCRdb table keeps only in-frame clones and is missing some. The profile covers 100,000 to 150,000 clones, with just under 80% appearing a single time and approximately 16% taken by the ten largest. Per the germline V gene, CDR1 is SNHLY and CDR2 is FYNNEI. The CDR3 is made up of 14 amino acids. The V segment lost 8 bases and the J segment 1 base; nucleotides outside the gene matches: 7. The chain has TRBV2 and TRBJ1-1; 7 nucleotides agree with TRBD1. The source material was peripheral blood. The receptor's source is a man between 60 and 75 years old with active or convalescent COVID-19. The CDR3 DNA reads TGTGCCAGCCTAGCCGGGACAGCGAACACTGAAGCTTTCTTT. Translating gives CASLAGTANTEAFF.